This TCR beta chain was sequenced during a study of tumor-infiltrating lymphocytes in oesophageal squamous cell carcinoma. One entry per CDR3 protein, called by TCRdb with MiXCR from the PCR reads. The sample lists about 12,000 distinct CDR3 sequences, roughly 55% seen once, with approximately 30% in the top ten. Trimming shortened V by 5 bases and J by 7 bases, and 14 bases separated the two germline ends. Germline CDR1 is SGHVS and CDR2 is FNYEAQ. The CDR3 consists of 13 residues. The chain employs TRBV7-6 and TRBJ1-1; D not resolved. The specimen was esophageal tumor tissue. The receptor was isolated from a female donor with esophageal squamous cell carcinoma. The CDR3 DNA reads TGTGCCAGCAGCCTAGACATGCGGAATGAAGCTTTCTTT. It is translated as CASSLDMRNEAFF. Based on the CDR3 plus reference TRBV7-6 and TRBJ1-1, the full variable domain is GAGVSQSPRYKVTKRGQDVALRCDPISGHVSLYWYRQALGQGPEFLTYFNYEAQQDKSGLPNDRFSAERPEGSISTLTIQRTEQRDSAMYRCASSLDMRNEAFFGQGTRLTVV.